The rows below give T cell receptor beta chains drawn from one sample of a study of blood T cell repertoires in COVID-19. Profiled with immunoSEQ multiplex PCR; TCRdb holds only in-frame clones, not every one. The sample lists around 300,000 clones; over 75% were seen once. The source material was peripheral blood. Source of these receptors: a man aged 50-59 years with active or convalescent COVID-19. Each CDR3 is given with its conserved first and last residue. The D gene is left open where the match is weak. Clone size, where shown, is once, few, many, or a class for clones that have expanded.

abundance | j_gene | v_gene | d_gene | CDR3aa | CDR3nt
- | TRBJ2-3 | TRBV2 | - | CASSGEVDTQYF | TGTGCCAGCAGTGGGGAGGTAGATACGCAGTATTTT
- | TRBJ2-3 | TRBV4-2 | - | CASSQGRSSLNTQYF | TGTGCCAGCAGCCAAGGACGGAGCTCCTTGAATACGCAGTATTTT
once | TRBJ1-2 | TRBV6-5 | - | CASSSVQGFFYGYTF | TGTGCCAGCAGTTCGGTACAGGGCTTCTTCTATGGCTACACCTTC
- | TRBJ1-4 | TRBV15 | - | CATSSQGENEKLFF | TGTGCCACCAGCTCCCAGGGCGAGAATGAAAAACTGTTTTTT
- | TRBJ2-1 | TRBV5-1 | - | CASSLDRTYNEQFF | TGCGCCAGCAGCTTGGATAGAACCTACAATGAGCAGTTCTTC
once | TRBJ1-6 | TRBV4-2 | - | CASSQVPGSSYNSPLHF | TGTGCCAGCAGCCAAGTCCCGGGGAGCTCCTATAATTCACCCCTCCACTTT
- | TRBJ2-5 | TRBV3-1/TRBV3-2 | - | CASSRRETQYF | TGTGCCAGCAGCCGCCGGGAGACCCAGTACTTC
- | TRBJ1-5 | TRBV7-9 | TRBD1 | CASSQGQGTQPQHF | TGTGCCAGCAGCCAGGGACAGGGCACTCAGCCCCAGCATTTT
once | TRBJ2-3 | TRBV9 | TRBD2 | CASSGRLAGSTDTQYF | TGTGCCAGCAGCGGGAGACTAGCGGGAAGCACAGATACGCAGTATTTT
- | TRBJ2-7 | TRBV10-2 | TRBD2 | CASSGPTSGRLDYEQYF | TGCGCCAGCAGTGGTCCGACTAGCGGGAGATTAGACTACGAGCAGTACTTC
- | TRBJ2-7 | TRBV15 | - | CATSPDHSYEQYF | TGTGCCACCAGCCCAGATCACTCCTACGAGCAGTACTTC
- | TRBJ2-2 | TRBV29-1 | TRBD2 | CSVEESGGGELFF | TGCAGCGTTGAAGAAAGCGGGGGCGGGGAGCTGTTTTTT
- | TRBJ2-7 | TRBV7-8 | TRBD2 | CASTRSGGVYEQYF | TGTGCCAGCACACGTAGCGGGGGAGTTTACGAGCAGTACTTC
once | TRBJ2-7 | TRBV5-1 | - | CASSGSGGSYEQYF | TGCGCCAGCAGCGGGAGTGGCGGTTCCTACGAGCAGTACTTC
- | TRBJ2-3 | TRBV5-1 | TRBD2 | CASSLGLAGEADTQYF | TGCGCCAGCAGCTTGGGACTAGCGGGAGAGGCAGATACGCAGTATTTT
- | TRBJ2-1 | TRBV29-1 | - | CSVDRVGGNEQFF | TGCAGCGTTGACAGGGTGGGCGGCAATGAGCAGTTCTTC
- | TRBJ1-2 | TRBV29-1 | TRBD1 | CSVGDRGSSGYTF | TGCAGCGTTGGGGACAGGGGAAGCTCTGGCTACACCTTC
- | TRBJ1-4 | TRBV19 | TRBD1 | CASSPRDRGHGKLFF | TGTGCCAGTAGTCCCCGGGACAGGGGGCACGGAAAACTGTTTTTT
- | TRBJ1-2 | TRBV7-2 | - | CASSTHSGDRGYGYTF | TGTGCCAGCAGCACCCACTCAGGCGATCGGGGCTATGGCTACACCTTC
- | TRBJ2-7 | TRBV3-1/TRBV3-2 | - | CASSPRQGFYEQYF | TGTGCCAGCAGCCCCCGGCAGGGATTTTACGAGCAGTACTTC
- | TRBJ1-1 | TRBV19 | - | CASSMQSDTEAFF | TGTGCCAGTAGTATGCAGTCCGACACTGAAGCTTTCTTT
- | TRBJ1-1 | TRBV4-1 | - | CASSLDRTNTEAFF | TGCGCCAGCAGCCTCGACAGAACTAACACTGAAGCTTTCTTT
- | TRBJ1-2 | TRBV29-1 | TRBD1 | CSVDGQGGYGYTF | TGCAGCGTTGATGGACAGGGAGGCTATGGCTACACCTTC
- | TRBJ2-5 | TRBV11-2 | TRBD1 | CASSPGTGLETQYF | TGTGCCAGCAGCCCCGGGACAGGGTTAGAGACCCAGTACTTC
few | TRBJ1-6 | TRBV5-1 | - | CASSLTGSSYNSPLHF | TGCGCCAGCAGCCTGACAGGAAGCTCCTATAATTCACCCCTCCACTTT
- | TRBJ2-7 | TRBV5-1 | - | CASSSAGTELEQYF | TGCGCCAGCAGCTCCGCCGGGACTGAATTAGAGCAGTACTTC
- | TRBJ2-5 | TRBV6-6 | TRBD1 | CASSYVGTDIETQYF | TGTGCCAGCAGTTACGTCGGGACAGACATAGAGACCCAGTACTTC
- | TRBJ1-2 | TRBV5-1 | - | CASRPPEANYGYTF | TGCGCCAGCAGGCCGCCAGAAGCTAACTATGGCTACACCTTC
- | TRBJ2-5 | TRBV28 | TRBD2 | CASSPRGLALGGETQYF | TGTGCCAGCAGTCCGCGGGGACTAGCGCTCGGGGGAGAGACCCAGTACTTC
- | TRBJ2-7 | TRBV3-1/TRBV3-2 | TRBD2 | CASSQDLLAGGLGEQYF | TGTGCCAGCAGCCAAGATTTACTAGCGGGAGGGCTGGGCGAGCAGTACTTC
- | TRBJ2-3 | TRBV5-4 | - | CASSLEAVAGDTQYF | TGTGCCAGCAGCTTGGAGGCGGTAGCCGGGGATACGCAGTATTTT
- | TRBJ2-2 | TRBV19 | - | CASRVVGTGELFF | TGTGCCAGCAGGGTTGTAGGCACCGGGGAGCTGTTTTTT
- | TRBJ1-5 | TRBV9 | TRBD1 | CASSLGQGDQPQHF | TGTGCCAGCAGCCTGGGACAGGGAGATCAGCCCCAGCATTTT
- | TRBJ1-5 | TRBV6-5 | - | CASSYSRVQPQHF | TGTGCCAGCAGTTACTCGCGCGTACAGCCCCAGCATTTT
- | TRBJ2-5 | TRBV29-1 | TRBD2 | CSVRLAGSLGETQYF | TGCAGCGTTCGACTAGCGGGGTCCCTCGGGGAGACCCAGTACTTC
- | TRBJ1-2 | TRBV6-1 | TRBD1 | CASSEGQGKDYGYTF | TGTGCCAGCAGTGAAGGACAGGGTAAGGACTATGGCTACACCTTC
- | TRBJ2-7 | TRBV19 | TRBD1 | CASSIDPGQGFLGPIYEQYF | TGTGCCAGTAGTATAGATCCGGGACAGGGCTTTCTCGGCCCCATCTACGAGCAGTACTTC
- | TRBJ2-7 | TRBV28 | - | CATFAYEQYF | TGTGCCACCTTTGCCTACGAGCAGTACTTC
- | TRBJ1-1 | TRBV15 | TRBD1 | CATSPGGSTEAFF | TGTGCCACCAGCCCAGGGGGGAGTACTGAAGCTTTCTTT
- | TRBJ1-2 | TRBV28 | TRBD1 | CASRNHEGQGPETGYTF | TGTGCCAGCAGGAACCACGAAGGACAGGGCCCAGAGACTGGCTACACCTTC
- | TRBJ1-5 | TRBV27 | - | CASSLKQIGPQHF | TGTGCCAGCAGTTTAAAACAGATTGGGCCCCAGCATTTT
- | TRBJ2-7 | TRBV5-5 | TRBD2 | CASSLRLSGVSYEQYF | TGTGCCAGCAGCCTCCGCCTTAGCGGGGTTTCCTACGAGCAGTACTTC
once | TRBJ2-7 | TRBV7-8 | - | CASSWIQGAGAYEQYF | TGTGCCAGCAGCTGGATCCAGGGCGCTGGAGCCTACGAGCAGTACTTC
- | TRBJ2-1 | TRBV18 | TRBD1 | CASSPIQGVQEDEQFF | TGTGCCAGCTCACCGATACAGGGGGTACAAGAGGATGAGCAGTTCTTC
few | TRBJ2-2 | TRBV7-7 | TRBD2 | CASSPRVSAGEAELFF | TGTGCCAGCAGCCCCAGGGTGTCTGCGGGAGAGGCGGAGCTGTTTTTT
- | TRBJ2-5 | TRBV29-1 | TRBD2 | CSTGSGGVGETQYF | TGCAGCACTGGCTCGGGGGGAGTCGGAGAGACCCAGTACTTC
- | TRBJ2-5 | TRBV11-2 | TRBD1 | CASSLPRGQEAQETQYF | TGTGCCAGCAGCTTACCGCGGGGACAGGAGGCCCAAGAGACCCAGTACTTC